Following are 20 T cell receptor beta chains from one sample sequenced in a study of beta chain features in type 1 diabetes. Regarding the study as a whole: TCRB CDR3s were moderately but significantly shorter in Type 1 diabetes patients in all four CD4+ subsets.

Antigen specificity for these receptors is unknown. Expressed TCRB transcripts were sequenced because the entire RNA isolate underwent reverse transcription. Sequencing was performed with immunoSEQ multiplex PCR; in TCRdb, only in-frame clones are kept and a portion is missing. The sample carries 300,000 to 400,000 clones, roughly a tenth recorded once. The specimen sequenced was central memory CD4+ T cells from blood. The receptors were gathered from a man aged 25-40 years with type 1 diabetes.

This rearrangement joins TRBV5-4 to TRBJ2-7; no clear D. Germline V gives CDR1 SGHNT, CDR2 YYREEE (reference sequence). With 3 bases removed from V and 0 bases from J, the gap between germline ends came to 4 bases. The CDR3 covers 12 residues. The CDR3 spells CASSSPSYEQYF. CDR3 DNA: TGTGCCAGCAGCTCTCCCTCCTACGAGCAGTACTTC.

This CDR3 is CAISIRTGETGELFF. CDR3 sequence (DNA): TGTGCCATCAGTATCAGGACAGGGGAAACCGGGGAGCTGTTTTTT. This chain joins TRBV10-3 and TRBJ2-2, with TRBD1 matching over 9 bases. The length of the CDR3 is 15 residues. Unmatched junction bases numbered 6, after V lost 5 bases and J lost 5 bases. Germline V CDR1 and CDR2: ENHRY, SYGVKD.

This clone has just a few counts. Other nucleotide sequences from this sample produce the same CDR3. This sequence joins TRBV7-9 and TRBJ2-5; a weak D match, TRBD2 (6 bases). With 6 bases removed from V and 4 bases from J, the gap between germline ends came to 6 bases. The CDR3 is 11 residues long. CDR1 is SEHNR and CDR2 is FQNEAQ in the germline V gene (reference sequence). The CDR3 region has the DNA TGTGCCAGCAGGGGAGGAGAGACCCAGTACTTC. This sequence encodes CASRGGETQYF.

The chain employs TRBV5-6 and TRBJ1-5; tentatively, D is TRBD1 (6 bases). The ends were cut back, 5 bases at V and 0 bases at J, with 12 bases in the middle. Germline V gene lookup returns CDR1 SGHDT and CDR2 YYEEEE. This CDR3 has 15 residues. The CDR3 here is CASSRSRGSNQPQHF. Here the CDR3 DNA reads TGTGCCAGCAGTCGGTCCAGGGGTAGCAATCAGCCCCAGCATTTT.

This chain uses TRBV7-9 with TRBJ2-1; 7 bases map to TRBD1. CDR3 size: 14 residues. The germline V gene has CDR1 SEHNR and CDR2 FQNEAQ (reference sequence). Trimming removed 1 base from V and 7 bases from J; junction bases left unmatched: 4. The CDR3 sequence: CASSLEGQRNEQFF. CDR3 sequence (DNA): TGTGCCAGCAGCTTAGAGGGACAGAGAAATGAGCAGTTCTTC.

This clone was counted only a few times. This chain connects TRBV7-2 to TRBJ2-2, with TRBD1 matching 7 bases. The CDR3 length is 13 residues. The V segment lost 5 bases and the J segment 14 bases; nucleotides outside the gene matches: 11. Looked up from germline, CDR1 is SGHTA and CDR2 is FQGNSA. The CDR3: CASSPFPTGKLFF. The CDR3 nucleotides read TGTGCCAGCAGCCCATTCCCGACAGGGAAACTGTTTTTT.

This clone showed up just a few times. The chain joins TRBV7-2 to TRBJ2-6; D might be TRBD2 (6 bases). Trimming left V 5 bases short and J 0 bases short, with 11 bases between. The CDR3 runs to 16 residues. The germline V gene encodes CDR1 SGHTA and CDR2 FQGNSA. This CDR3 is CASSPRGTSGANVLTF. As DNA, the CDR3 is TGTGCCAGCAGCCCCCGGGGGACCTCTGGGGCCAACGTCCTGACTTTC.

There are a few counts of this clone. Written as DNA, the CDR3 is TGTGCCAGCAGTTTATTCACAGGGAACACTGAAGCTTTCTTT. It encodes CASSLFTGNTEAFF. This rearrangement joins TRBV27 to TRBJ1-1; a possible D gene is TRBD1 (5 bases). Trimming shortened V by 1 base and J by 1 base, and 7 bases separated the two germline ends. Germline V gives CDR1 MNHEY, CDR2 SMNVEV (reference sequence). This CDR3 has 14 amino acids.

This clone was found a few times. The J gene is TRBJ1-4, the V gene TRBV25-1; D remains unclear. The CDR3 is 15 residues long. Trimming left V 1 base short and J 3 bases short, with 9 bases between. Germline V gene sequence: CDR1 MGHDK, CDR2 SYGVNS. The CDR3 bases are TGTGCCAGCAGTGAATTTGAGCGGCCTAATGAAAAACTGTTTTTT. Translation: CASSEFERPNEKLFF. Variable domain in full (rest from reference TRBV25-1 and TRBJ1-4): EADIYQTPRYLVIGTGKKITLECSQTMGHDKMYWYQQDPGMELHLIHYSYGVNSTEKGDLSSESTVSRIRTEHFPLTLESARPSHTSQYLCASSEFERPNEKLFFGSGTQLSVL.

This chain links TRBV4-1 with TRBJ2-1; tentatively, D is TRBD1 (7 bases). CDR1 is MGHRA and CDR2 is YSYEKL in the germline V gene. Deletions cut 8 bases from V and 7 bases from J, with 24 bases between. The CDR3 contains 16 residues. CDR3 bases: TGCGCCAGCCGCCCAGGGGGGCGGGGAAGAAAAAATGAGCAGTTCTTC. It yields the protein CASRPGGRGRKNEQFF.

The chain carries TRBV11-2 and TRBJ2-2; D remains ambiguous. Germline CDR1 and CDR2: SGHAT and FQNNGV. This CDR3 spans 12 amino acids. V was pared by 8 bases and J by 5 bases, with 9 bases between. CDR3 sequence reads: CASLLDTGELFF. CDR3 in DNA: TGTGCCAGCCTGTTAGATACCGGGGAGCTGTTTTTT.

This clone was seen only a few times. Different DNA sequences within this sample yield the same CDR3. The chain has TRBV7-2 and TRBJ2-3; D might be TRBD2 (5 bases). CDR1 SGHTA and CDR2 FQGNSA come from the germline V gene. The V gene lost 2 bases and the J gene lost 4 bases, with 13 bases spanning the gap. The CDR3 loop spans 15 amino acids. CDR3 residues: CASSLRGGPADTQYF. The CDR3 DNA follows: TGTGCCAGCAGCTTACGAGGAGGTCCGGCAGATACGCAGTATTTT.

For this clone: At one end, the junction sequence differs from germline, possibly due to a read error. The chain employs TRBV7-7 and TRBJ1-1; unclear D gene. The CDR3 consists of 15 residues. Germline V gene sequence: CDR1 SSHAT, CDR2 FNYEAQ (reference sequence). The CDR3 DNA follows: TGTGCTAGCAGCTCTTATTCTGGCGGCCCCGCAGAAGCTTTCTTT. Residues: CASSSYSGGPAEAFF. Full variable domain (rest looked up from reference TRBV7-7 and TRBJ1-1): GAGVSQSPRYKVTKRGQDVTLRCDPISSHATLYWYQQALGQGPEFLTYFNYEAQPDKSGLPSDRFSAERPEGSISTLTIQRTEQRDSAMYRCASSSYSGGPAEAFFGQGTRLTVV.

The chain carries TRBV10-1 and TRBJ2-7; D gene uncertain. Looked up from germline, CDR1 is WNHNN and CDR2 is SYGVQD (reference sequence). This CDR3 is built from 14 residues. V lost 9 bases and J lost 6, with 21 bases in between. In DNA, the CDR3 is TGCGCCAGTCCTCGGGTCTTTCGTCCAGGCGAGCAGTACTTC. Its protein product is CASPRVFRPGEQYF.

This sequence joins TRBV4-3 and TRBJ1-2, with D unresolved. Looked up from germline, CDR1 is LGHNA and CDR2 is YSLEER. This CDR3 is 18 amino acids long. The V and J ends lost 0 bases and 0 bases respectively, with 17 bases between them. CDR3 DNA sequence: TGCGCCAGCAGCCAAGAGGGCACGAAGGCAAGGACTAACTATGGCTACACCTTC. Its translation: CASSQEGTKARTNYGYTF.

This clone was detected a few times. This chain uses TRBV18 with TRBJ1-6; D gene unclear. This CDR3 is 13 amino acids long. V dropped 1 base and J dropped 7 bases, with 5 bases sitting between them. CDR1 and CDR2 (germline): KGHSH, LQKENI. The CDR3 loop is CASSPQRNSPLHF. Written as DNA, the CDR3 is TGTGCCAGCTCACCACAAAGGAATTCACCCCTCCACTTT.

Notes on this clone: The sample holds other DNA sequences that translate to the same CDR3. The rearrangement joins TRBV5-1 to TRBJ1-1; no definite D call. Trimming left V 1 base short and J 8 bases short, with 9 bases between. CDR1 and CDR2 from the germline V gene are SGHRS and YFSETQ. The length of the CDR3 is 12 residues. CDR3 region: CASSLNGPEAFF. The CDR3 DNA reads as TGCGCCAGCAGCTTGAACGGGCCGGAAGCTTTCTTT.

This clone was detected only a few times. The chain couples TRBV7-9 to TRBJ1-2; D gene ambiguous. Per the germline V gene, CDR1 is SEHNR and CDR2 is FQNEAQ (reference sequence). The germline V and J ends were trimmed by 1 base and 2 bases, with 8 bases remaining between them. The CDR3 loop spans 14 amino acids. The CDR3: CASSLGTGNYGYTF. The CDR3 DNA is TGTGCCAGCAGCTTAGGGACGGGGAACTATGGCTACACCTTC.

This CDR3 is CASSPNRGYEQYF. Written as DNA, the CDR3 is TGTGCCAGCTCACCAAATAGGGGGTACGAGCAGTACTTC. The V call is TRBV18, the J call TRBJ2-7; D possibly corresponds to TRBD1 (6 bases). The CDR3 runs 13 residues. From germline, CDR1 is KGHSH and CDR2 LQKENI. The V gene lost 2 bases and the J gene lost 4 bases, with 9 bases spanning the gap.

CDR3 protein: CASLGWGTANTEAFF. The CDR3 DNA reads as TGTGCCAGCCTCGGTTGGGGGACGGCGAACACTGAAGCTTTCTTT. The chain links TRBV5-6 to TRBJ1-1, with D perhaps matching TRBD1 (5 bases). The CDR3 extends over 15 amino acids. Per the germline V gene, CDR1 is SGHDT and CDR2 is YYEEEE. Trimming removed 7 bases from V and 1 base from J, with 17 bases in between.